This is a list of T cell receptor beta chains from one sample in a study of beta chain features in type 1 diabetes. Assay: immunoSEQ multiplex PCR; the TCRdb copy retains only in-frame clones and omits some. The profile covers around 250,000 clones, with roughly 14% appearing a single time and just under 0.02% taken by the ten largest. Input material: naive CD4+ T cells from blood. These receptors were taken from a man aged 30-40 years with type 1 diabetes. Both conserved end residues are part of each CDR3. D genes are given only for firm matches. Size tells how often a clone was seen (once, few, many) or the class of an expanded clone, and some rows leave it out.

v_call	d_call	clone_size	j_call	cdr3_aa	cdr3_nt
TRBV14	.	few	TRBJ2-7	CASSQARAGQQYF	TGTGCCAGCAGCCAAGCAAGGGCAGGGCAGCAGTACTTC
TRBV5-1	.	.	TRBJ1-2	CASGAVNYGYTF	TGCGCCAGCGGGGCCGTTAACTATGGCTACACCTTC
TRBV11-2	.	.	TRBJ2-7	CASSPDSYEQYF	TGTGCCAGCAGCCCCGACAGCTACGAGCAGTACTTC
TRBV2	.	few	TRBJ1-6	CASSDYSPLHF	TGTGCCAGCAGTGACTATTCACCCCTCCACTTT
TRBV5-4	.	.	TRBJ1-1	CASSLPNRDNTEAFF	TGTGCCAGCAGCTTGCCGAACCGGGATAACACTGAAGCTTTCTTT
TRBV5-1	TRBD2	.	TRBJ2-5	CASGGTSGKETQYF	TGCGCCAGCGGCGGGACTAGCGGGAAAGAGACCCAGTACTTC
TRBV6-5	TRBD1	.	TRBJ2-7	CASSTGGWSSYEQYF	TGTGCCAGCAGTACAGGGGGTTGGAGCTCCTACGAGCAGTACTTC
TRBV15	TRBD1	.	TRBJ2-1	CATSRSMGQGSNEQFF	TGTGCCACCAGCAGATCAATGGGACAGGGGAGCAATGAGCAGTTCTTC
TRBV25-1	TRBD1	.	TRBJ1-2	CASSAWTGSYGYTF	TGTGCCAGCAGTGCCTGGACAGGGTCCTATGGCTACACCTTC
TRBV21-1	.	few	TRBJ1-4	CASSTTSRQHVEKLFF	TGTGCCAGCAGCACTACGTCGAGACAGCACGTCGAAAAACTGTTTTTT
TRBV19	TRBD2	.	TRBJ2-7	CASSGNGGAYEQYF	TGTGCCAGTAGTGGCAACGGGGGGGCCTACGAGCAGTACTTC
TRBV28	.	.	TRBJ1-2	CASSSTDIGYGYTF	TGTGCCAGCAGTTCCACCGACATAGGCTATGGCTACACCTTC
TRBV18	.	.	TRBJ2-2	CASSQGQTGELFF	TGTGCCAGCTCACAAGGACAGACCGGGGAGCTGTTTTTT
TRBV7-9	.	few	TRBJ1-1	CASSLATGLNTEAFF	TGTGCCAGCAGCTTAGCTACAGGGCTGAACACTGAAGCTTTCTTT
TRBV27	.	.	TRBJ2-6	CASSFHRVSGANVLTF	TGTGCCAGCAGTTTCCACAGGGTCTCAGGGGCCAACGTCCTGACTTTC
TRBV2	.	.	TRBJ1-5	CATRPGGAGMPQHF	TGTGCCACTCGACCGGGGGGGGCAGGAATGCCCCAGCATTTT
TRBV5-4	.	.	TRBJ1-4	CASSPRGGGNEKLFF	TGTGCCAGCAGCCCCCGGGGTGGGGGGAATGAAAAACTGTTTTTT
TRBV5-1	.	.	TRBJ1-1	CASSFTGIGGTEAFF	TGCGCCAGCAGCTTCACAGGGATCGGCGGGACTGAAGCTTTCTTT
TRBV2	.	.	TRBJ1-1	CASSAERSTGEAFF	TGTGCCAGCAGTGCCGAACGGTCTACAGGAGAAGCTTTCTTT
TRBV5-1	.	few	TRBJ2-7	CASSQGDSYEQYF	TGCGCCAGCAGCCAGGGCGACAGCTACGAGCAGTACTTC
TRBV25-1	TRBD1	few	TRBJ2-7	CASSGPPGTGGSYEQYF	TGTGCCAGCAGTGGCCCCCCTGGGACAGGGGGCAGCTACGAGCAGTACTTC
TRBV5-1	.	few	TRBJ2-2	CASSRILGADTGELFF	TGCGCCAGCAGCCGCATTTTGGGGGCGGACACCGGGGAGCTGTTTTTT
TRBV19	TRBD1	few	TRBJ1-2	CASSDRADYGYTF	TGTGCCAGCAGCGACAGGGCGGACTATGGCTACACCTTC
TRBV30	.	.	TRBJ1-2	CAWIRTMGGYTF	TGTGCCTGGATCCGGACAATGGGTGGCTACACCTTC
TRBV5-1	.	few	TRBJ2-7	CASSIQGGEQYF	TGCGCCAGCAGCATACAGGGTGGCGAGCAGTACTTC
TRBV5-1	.	.	TRBJ2-2	CASSLEGSGVELFF	TGCGCCAGCAGCTTGGAGGGAAGCGGTGTTGAGCTGTTTTTT
TRBV27	.	few	TRBJ1-4	CASRSAGKATNEKLFF	TGTGCCAGCAGAAGTGCAGGGAAGGCAACTAATGAAAAACTGTTTTTT
TRBV6-1	TRBD1	.	TRBJ1-1	CASSEDRDTEAFF	TGTGCCAGCAGCGAAGACAGGGACACTGAAGCTTTCTTT
TRBV7-2	TRBD1	.	TRBJ2-7	CASSNRADRGSEQYF	TGTGCCAGCAGCAATCGAGCGGACAGGGGGTCCGAGCAGTACTTC
TRBV30	TRBD1	.	TRBJ2-7	CAWSPGTGSYEQYF	TGTGCCTGGAGTCCCGGGACAGGGTCCTACGAGCAGTACTTC
TRBV6-5	.	.	TRBJ1-3	CASSADRRTGNTIYF	TGTGCCAGCAGCGCCGACAGACGAACTGGAAACACCATATATTTT
TRBV5-4	.	.	TRBJ1-2	CASSSGRRNYGYTF	TGTGCCAGCAGCTCGGGTCGACGGAACTATGGCTACACCTTC
TRBV4-1	.	.	TRBJ1-2	CASSQGDGEYGYTF	TGCGCCAGCAGCCAAGGCGACGGGGAGTATGGCTACACCTTC
TRBV7-9	.	few	TRBJ1-1	CASSPDTRGEAFF	TGTGCCAGCAGCCCGGACACCCGCGGTGAAGCTTTCTTT
TRBV5-4	.	.	TRBJ2-7	CASSLNQVEQYF	TGTGCCAGCAGCCTAAACCAGGTCGAGCAGTACTTC
TRBV9	TRBD2	.	TRBJ2-2	CASSVGGGGTGELFF	TGTGCCAGCAGCGTAGGCGGGGGAGGCACCGGGGAGCTGTTTTTT
TRBV7-2	.	few	TRBJ1-2	CASSLVSGGVNYGYTF	TGTGCCAGCAGCTTAGTGTCGGGGGGCGTTAACTATGGCTACACCTTC
TRBV6-7	.	.	TRBJ1-1	CASNRGGGAFF	TGTGCCAGCAATCGGGGCGGAGGGGCTTTCTTT
TRBV30	TRBD1	few	TRBJ2-7	CAWSVGRDSRTAYEQYF	TGTGCCTGGAGTGTAGGCCGGGACAGCCGAACTGCCTACGAGCAGTACTTC
TRBV7-9	.	.	TRBJ2-1	CASSFTGGNEQFF	TGTGCCAGCAGCTTCACCGGAGGGAATGAGCAGTTCTTC
TRBV5-1	TRBD1	.	TRBJ1-2	CASSLGTGLNYGYTF	TGCGCCAGCAGCTTGGGGACAGGATTAAACTATGGCTACACCTTC
TRBV6-6	.	.	TRBJ2-5	CASSPGGGETQYF	TGTGCCAGCAGCCCGGGTGGGGGGGAGACCCAGTACTTC
TRBV6-1	TRBD1	.	TRBJ2-1	CASSGRDRLTPEQFF	TGTGCCAGCAGTGGACGGGACAGGTTGACCCCTGAGCAGTTCTTC
TRBV7-8	TRBD1	few	TRBJ1-2	CASSPNNRGGYTF	TGTGCCAGCAGCCCAAACAACAGGGGTGGCTACACCTTC
TRBV7-9	TRBD1	few	TRBJ2-5	CASSWDRIQETQYF	TGTGCCAGCAGCTGGGACAGGATCCAAGAGACCCAGTACTTC
TRBV30	.	few	TRBJ1-2	CAWSLRRGGYGYTF	TGTGCCTGGAGTCTTCGTAGGGGCGGCTATGGCTACACCTTC
TRBV29-1	TRBD2	few	TRBJ2-1	CSVGTSGEQFF	TGCAGCGTTGGGACTAGCGGAGAGCAGTTCTTC
TRBV2	TRBD1	few	TRBJ2-2	CASSELDRGLTGELFF	TGTGCCAGCAGTGAACTGGACAGGGGGCTTACCGGGGAGCTGTTTTTT
TRBV5-1	.	few	TRBJ1-2	CASSSGDNYGYTF	TGCGCCAGCAGCTCCGGGGATAACTATGGCTACACCTTC
TRBV7-8	TRBD1	once	TRBJ1-1	CASSPGQGVNTEAFF	TGTGCCAGCAGCCCCGGACAGGGGGTGAACACTGAAGCTTTCTTT
TRBV4-1	.	few	TRBJ1-1	CASSQAREGWNTEAFF	TGCGCCAGCAGCCAAGCGAGGGAGGGGTGGAACACTGAAGCTTTCTTT
TRBV5-4	.	.	TRBJ2-3	CASSLGGQGGDTQYF	TGTGCCAGCAGCCTTGGTGGGCAGGGCGGAGATACGCAGTATTTT
TRBV5-1	TRBD2	.	TRBJ2-7	CASSPGTSGFGEQYF	TGCGCCAGCAGCCCCGGGACTAGCGGCTTCGGAGAGCAGTACTTC
TRBV29-1	.	.	TRBJ1-1	CSARQDPNTEAFF	TGCAGCGCCCGACAGGATCCGAACACTGAAGCTTTCTTT
TRBV30	TRBD2	few	TRBJ2-3	CACSGLVPTDTQYF	TGTGCCTGCTCAGGACTAGTTCCCACAGATACGCAGTATTTT
TRBV29-1	TRBD1	.	TRBJ2-1	CSVTGTGGSNEQFF	TGCAGCGTCACCGGGACAGGGGGCTCCAATGAGCAGTTCTTC
TRBV5-8	TRBD1	few	TRBJ1-1	CASSFMGQMNTEAFF	TGTGCCAGCAGCTTTATGGGACAGATGAACACTGAAGCTTTCTTT
TRBV9	.	.	TRBJ2-7	CASSVDTLPYEQYF	TGTGCCAGCAGCGTGGACACCCTTCCCTACGAGCAGTACTTC
TRBV30	TRBD2	.	TRBJ2-1	CAWTHGGGAYNEQFF	TGTGCCTGGACCCATGGCGGGGGGGCCTACAATGAGCAGTTCTTC